This T cell receptor (beta chain) was captured by sequencing in a study of control samples from healthy donors and cancer patients (TCRdb year 2020). As regards this clone: Its binding antigen is unknown. Base qualities are not recorded, but no much larger clone differs from it by a single base.

The germline ends are 4 bases apart after V is trimmed by 3 bases and J by 1 base. Including cysteine and phenylalanine, the CDR3 has 12 amino acids. Of all the DNA, just the CDR3 is kept, 36 bases in frame from base 1. CDR1 and CDR2 are drawn from the germline V gene: SNHLY, FYNNEI. The library came from the immunoSEQ multiplex PCR assay. TCRdb took over this immuneACCESS table, retaining in-frame rearrangements with V and J assigned. Such tables are incomplete; in checked studies, under half of the missing clones stem from an unresolved V gene, and the remainder is unexplained. Within this sample are 130,000 to 150,000 clones, with 89% of them counted one time only. The top ten hold less than 5% of the sample.

The V and J segments used are TRBV2 and TRBJ2-7; no D gene is confidently identified. Sequenced input: blood. The receptor's source is a young man in good health. In nucleotides, the sequence is TGTGCCAGCAGTGACGGGTCCTACGAGCAGTACTTC. It specifies CASSDGSYEQYF.